These 17 T cell receptor beta chains were sequenced from one sample in a study of cytomegalovirus exposure and HLA in healthy donors. Primers included in the PCR were 60 Vbeta and 13 Jbeta primers. Clones were read by immunoSEQ multiplex PCR, and TCRdb kept only the in-frame ones, dropping some. The sample carries 140,000 or so clones, more than 60% recorded once. Sequencing was done on a sample of PBMCs. These TCRs come from a male donor in good health and CMV-seronegative.

The gene calls are TRBV7-9 and TRBJ2-5; no clear D. The DNA end is more similar to TRBJ2-7, so the J call may be wrong. Germline values: CDR1 SEHNR, CDR2 FQNEAQ (reference sequence). The length of the CDR3 is 13 residues. Written as DNA, the CDR3 is TGTGCCAGCAGCCCCCGTAGCTCCTACGAGCAGTACTTC. Its protein product is CASSPRSSYEQYF.

The chain links TRBV29-1 to TRBJ1-5, with 9 bases lining up with TRBD1. The junction had 9 bases not matched to a gene; V was cut back by 6 bases and J by 3 bases. Germline lookup yields CDR1 SQVTM and CDR2 ANQGSEA. The CDR3 spans 15 residues. The CDR3 DNA is TGCAGCGTCCAACTGGGGACAGGGTTCAATCAGCCCCAGCATTTT. Translating gives CSVQLGTGFNQPQHF.

In this sample, this clone turned up once. V is TRBV6-5 and J is TRBJ2-5; D call uncertain. V was pared by 6 bases and J by 1 base, with 9 bases between. The CDR3 is 13 residues long. Per germline, CDR1 MNHEY and CDR2 SVGAGI. As DNA, the CDR3 is TGTGCCAGCAGCTCACAATTCCAAGAGACCCAGTACTTC. It is translated as CASSSQFQETQYF.

The chain has TRBV10-3 and TRBJ2-7; TRBD2 matches at 11 bases. J gave up 3 bases and V 3 bases, and 10 bases lay outside the gene matches. This CDR3 has 17 residues. Germline CDR1 ENHRY, CDR2 SYGVKD. The CDR3 DNA reads as TGTGCCATCAGTGAAAGCCGACTAGCGGGGAGGTACTACGAGCAGTACTTC. It codes for CAISESRLAGRYYEQYF.

V gene TRBV19 combines with J gene TRBJ1-2; 7 bases align to TRBD1. V lost 4 bases and J lost 8; bases outside the gene matches: 13. This CDR3 spans 15 amino acids. Germline V gene data show CDR1 as LNHDA and CDR2 as SQIVND (reference sequence). CDR3 region: CASSTGDRTFGGYTF. DNA for the CDR3: TGTGCCAGTAGTACTGGGGACAGAACCTTTGGGGGCTACACCTTC. The whole variable domain, remainder taken from reference TRBV19 and TRBJ1-2, is DGGITQSPKYLFRKEGQNVTLSCEQNLNHDAMYWYRQDPGQGLRLIYYSQIVNDFQKGDIAEGYSVSREKKESFPLTVTSAQKNPTAFYLCASSTGDRTFGGYTFGSGTRLTVV.

This clone showed up just once. V gene TRBV6-1 combines with J gene TRBJ2-1; D is unclear. Germline V gene sequence: CDR1 MNHNS, CDR2 SASEGT. The CDR3 loop spans 11 amino acids. The V end lost 6 bases, the J end lost 10 bases, and 10 bases lay between the germline ends. CDR3 in amino acids: CASRELKEQFF. The CDR3, as DNA: TGTGCCAGCAGGGAGTTGAAGGAGCAGTTCTTC.

This clone was recorded once. The chain has TRBV19 and TRBJ2-1; TRBD2 matches 7 bases. This CDR3 region has 17 residues. CDR1 and CDR2 (germline): LNHDA, SQIVND (reference sequence). The ends lost 1 base at V and 8 bases at J; junction bases unmatched: 14. CDR3 DNA: TGTGCCAGTAGTATAGGGGGGGGACGCCGGCCCCTCGATGAGCAGTTCTTC. This gives the protein CASSIGGGRRPLDEQFF.

The V call is TRBV6-5, the J call TRBJ2-7; 8 bases line up with TRBD2. V shed 2 bases, J shed 9 bases, and the junction held 12 bases outside the gene matches. The CDR3 totals 15 residues. Germline V lookup: CDR1 MNHEY, CDR2 SVGAGI. CDR3 amino acids: CASSYRGLDLRGQYF. The CDR3 DNA sequence: TGTGCCAGCAGTTACCGGGGACTAGACCTACGAGGGCAGTACTTC.

V and J are TRBV7-6 and TRBJ2-5; D is uncertain. The CDR3 totals 12 residues. The germline V gene encodes CDR1 SGHVS and CDR2 FNYEAQ. The germline V and J ends were trimmed by 1 base and 4 bases, with 4 bases remaining between them. The CDR3 nucleotides read TGTGCCAGCAGCTTAGTCAGAGAGACCCAGTACTTC. It yields the protein CASSLVRETQYF.

CDR3 nucleotides: TGTGCCAGCAGCTTATTTACGCGAAGCACAGATACGCAGTATTTT. Its protein is CASSLFTRSTDTQYF. The chain couples TRBV7-9 to TRBJ2-3; unclear D gene. There are 15 residues in the CDR3. Trimming took 2 bases from V and 0 from J, leaving 9 bases between them. The germline CDR1 and CDR2 sequences are SEHNR and FQNEAQ (reference sequence).

The V call is TRBV11-2, the J call TRBJ1-2; D is possibly TRBD1 (6 bases). This CDR3 is 13 amino acids long. Germline-derived CDR1 and CDR2 are SGHAT and FQNNGV. Trimming took off 5 bases at V and 4 bases at J, with 11 bases between the two ends. The CDR3 region is CASSLTTGYGYTF. The CDR3 DNA sequence: TGTGCCAGCAGCCTCACGACAGGCTATGGCTACACCTTC. Variable domain in full (rest from reference TRBV11-2 and TRBJ1-2): EAGVAQSPRYKIIEKRQSVAFWCNPISGHATLYWYQQILGQGPKLLIQFQNNGVVDDSQLPKDRFSAERLKGVDSTLKIQPAKLEDSAVYLCASSLTTGYGYTFGSGTRLTVV.

The chain has TRBV4-3 and TRBJ2-3; tentative D call: TRBD2 (5 bases). V dropped 2 bases and J dropped 1 base, with 13 bases sitting between them. This CDR3 is 16 amino acids long. The germline CDR1 and CDR2 sequences are LGHNA and YSLEER. This CDR3 is CASSQSRDTRTDTQYF. The DNA for the CDR3 is TGCGCCAGCAGCCAAAGCCGGGATACTCGCACAGATACGCAGTATTTT.

CDR3 sequence: CASSLGLGGLWTGELFF. The CDR3 region has the DNA TGTGCCAGCAGCTTGGGGCTCGGGGGGCTGTGGACCGGGGAGCTGTTTTTT. The chain combines TRBV5-6 with TRBJ2-2; possibly TRBD2 for D (7 bases). Germline lookup yields CDR1 SGHDT and CDR2 YYEEEE. V lost 0 bases to trimming and J lost 5 bases, with 17 bases between them. CDR3 length: 17 residues. Together with reference TRBV5-6 and TRBJ2-2, the CDR3 gives the full variable domain: DAGVTQSPTHLIKTRGQQVTLRCSPKSGHDTVSWYQQALGQGPQFIFQYYEEEERQRGNFPDRFSGHQFPNYSSELNVNALLLGDSALYLCASSLGLGGLWTGELFFGEGSRLTVL.

The chain uses TRBV5-4 and TRBJ2-7; D may be TRBD2 (6 bases). With 0 bases removed from V and 0 bases from J, the gap between germline ends came to 10 bases. The V gene's germline CDR1 is SGHNT and CDR2 YYREEE (reference sequence). The CDR3 has 15 residues. DNA of the CDR3: TGTGCCAGCAGCTTGGAGGCGGGGAGCTCCTACGAGCAGTACTTC. Protein product: CASSLEAGSSYEQYF.

This clone turned up a few times. Different DNA sequences within this sample yield the same CDR3. The rearrangement links TRBV5-1 to TRBJ2-2, with TRBD1 identical over 9 bases. Trimming at V came to 1 base and at J to 5 bases, leaving 3 bases not matched to a gene. Germline V CDR1 and CDR2: SGHRS, YFSETQ. The CDR3 loop spans 15 amino acids. In DNA form, the CDR3 reads TGCGCCAGCAGCTTGTTTGACAGGGGGACCGGGGAGCTGTTTTTT. As protein: CASSLFDRGTGELFF. The entire variable domain, with the rest obtained from reference TRBV5-1 and TRBJ2-2, is as follows: KAGVTQTPRYLIKTRGQQVTLSCSPISGHRSVSWYQQTPGQGLQFLFEYFSETQRNKGNFPGRFSGRQFSNSRSEMNVSTLELGDSALYLCASSLFDRGTGELFFGEGSRLTVL.

This clone was detected a few times. The J gene is TRBJ2-7, the V gene TRBV5-5, with D perhaps matching TRBD1 (6 bases). The CDR3 runs to 14 residues. CDR1 is SGHKS, CDR2 YYEKEE, per germline (reference sequence). V was cut by 1 base and J by 4 bases, with 12 bases left in between. This CDR3 reads CASSLLARGYEQYF. CDR3 coding DNA: TGTGCCAGCAGCTTGTTGGCCAGGGGTTACGAGCAGTACTTC.

This clone was counted between two and nine times. The rearrangement uses TRBV6-1 and TRBJ1-4; 8 positions match TRBD1. Trimming took 6 bases from V and 8 from J; bases not matched to a gene: 8. The germline V gene encodes CDR1 MNHNS and CDR2 SASEGT. This CDR3 contains 14 residues. The CDR3 reads CASSVGQGGEKLFF. The CDR3 nucleotides are TGTGCCAGCAGCGTTGGACAGGGCGGCGAAAAACTGTTTTTT.